Presented here are 21 T cell receptor beta chains from one specimen sequenced in a study of radiation and T cells in renal cell carcinoma. Assay used: immunoSEQ multiplex PCR; TCRdb lists only in-frame clones, some missing. The data hold roughly 80,000 clones, with 83% observed a single time. Time point given: blood 4 weeks post-SBRT, at nephrectomy. Treatment denoted: 15 Gy SBRT to primary tumor, nephrectomy 4 weeks later. The specimen was blood, collected from a patient whose treatment included radiotherapy and nephrectomy. These receptors all stem from a woman aged 55-75 years with renal cell carcinoma.

In DNA, the CDR3 is TGTGCCAGCAGCGCCTACGACAGGGTAACTGAAGCTTTCTTT. It encodes CASSAYDRVTEAFF. The chain couples TRBV9 to TRBJ1-1; the match to TRBD1 covers 7 bases. Trimming at V came to 3 bases and at J to 5 bases, leaving 7 bases not matched to a gene. Germline V lookup: CDR1 SGDLS, CDR2 YYNGEE. The CDR3 is 14 amino acids.

V usage is TRBV9 and J usage is TRBJ2-2, with 12 bases matching TRBD2. Germline values: CDR1 SGDLS, CDR2 YYNGEE. This CDR3 has 16 amino acids. Trimming removed 6 bases from V and 6 bases from J; junction bases left unmatched: 9. CDR3 amino acids: CASNKGASGRAGELFF. The DNA for the CDR3 is TGTGCCAGCAACAAAGGGGCTAGCGGGAGGGCCGGGGAGCTGTTTTTT.

This clone was detected only a few times. The V call is TRBV28, the J call TRBJ1-2; 8 bases align to TRBD1. The junction had 8 bases not matched to a gene; V was cut back by 4 bases and J by 4 bases. The CDR3 has 15 residues. Germline CDR1 and CDR2: MDHEN and SYDVKM. The CDR3 DNA reads TGTGCCAGCAGTTCATATCCAGGGGGCGCCTATGGCTACACCTTC. Its protein is CASSSYPGGAYGYTF.

J is TRBJ1-6 and V is TRBV21-1. TRBV21-1 is recorded as a pseudogene. CDR3 length: 16 amino acids. The CDR3 here is CASSTLLPVRASPLHF. As DNA, the CDR3 is TGTGCCAGCAGCACCCTCTTACCAGTGAGGGCTTCACCCCTCCACTTT.

A single count supports this clone. This rearrangement joins TRBV19 to TRBJ2-2, with D unresolved. Trimming removed 4 bases from V and 6 bases from J, with 9 bases in between. The germline V gene has CDR1 LNHDA and CDR2 SQIVND (reference sequence). The CDR3 runs 13 residues. DNA of the CDR3: TGTGCCAGTAGTACAGGAGTAGCCGGGGAGCTGTTTTTT. Residues: CASSTGVAGELFF. Supplemented by reference TRBV19 and TRBJ2-2, the full variable domain reads DGGITQSPKYLFRKEGQNVTLSCEQNLNHDAMYWYRQDPGQGLRLIYYSQIVNDFQKGDIAEGYSVSREKKESFPLTVTSAQKNPTAFYLCASSTGVAGELFFGEGSRLTVL.

This sequence joins TRBV19 and TRBJ2-7; tentatively, D is TRBD2 (6 bases). The germline V gene encodes CDR1 LNHDA and CDR2 SQIVND (reference sequence). The V and J ends lost 3 bases and 3 bases respectively, with 6 bases between them. The length of the CDR3 is 12 residues. In DNA, the CDR3 is TGTGCCAGTAGTATCGGGGGCTACGAGCAGTACTTC. Residues: CASSIGGYEQYF.

The V and J genes are TRBV29-1 and TRBJ2-3; TRBD2 agrees at 9 bases. The germline V gene encodes CDR1 SQVTM and CDR2 ANQGSEA. The CDR3 consists of 14 residues. In DNA form, the CDR3 reads TGCCCATTGCCTAGAGCGGGGGGAGCAGATACGCAGTATTTT. This codes for CPLPRAGGADTQYF.

V and J are TRBV10-2 and TRBJ2-3; D call uncertain. Per germline, CDR1 WSHSY and CDR2 SAAADI. The V end was cut by 6 bases, the J end by 2 bases, with 9 bases between. The CDR3 contains 13 residues. CDR3 region: CASSVPSTDTQYF. CDR3 nucleotide sequence: TGCGCCAGCAGCGTCCCTTCCACAGATACGCAGTATTTT.

This clone was seen a single time. The chain uses TRBV6-1 and TRBJ1-2, with D unclear. The ends were cut back, 5 bases at V and 6 bases at J, with 16 bases in the middle. CDR1 and CDR2 (germline): MNHNS, SASEGT. The CDR3 has 14 amino acids. In DNA form, the CDR3 reads TGTGCCAGCAGTACCGGGTCACCGAGTAATGGCTACACCTTC. This sequence encodes CASSTGSPSNGYTF.

V gene TRBV28 combines with J gene TRBJ2-7; TRBD1 might be the D (6 bases). Between the trimmed V and J ends, which lost 6 bases and 5 bases, there was a span of 20 bases. Germline values: CDR1 MDHEN, CDR2 SYDVKM. This CDR3 is built from 15 residues. The DNA for the CDR3 is TGTGCCAGCAGCTTTCTTGGACAGATGTGGAACGAGCAGTACTTC. Its translation is CASSFLGQMWNEQYF.

Here the CDR3 reads CASSVEERGPRVKQYF. In nucleotides, the CDR3 is TGTGCCAGCAGCGTAGAGGAGCGGGGGCCTCGGGTAAAACAGTATTTT. The chain combines TRBV9 with TRBJ2-3; 8 bases are shared with TRBD2. In germline, CDR1 is SGDLS, CDR2 YYNGEE. The CDR3 extends over 16 amino acids. V dropped 0 bases and J dropped 12; count of bases not matched to a gene: 15.

The V gene is TRBV28, the J gene TRBJ1-4; D is unclear. The CDR3 has 13 residues. From germline, CDR1 is MDHEN and CDR2 SYDVKM. Trimming pared 9 bases from V and 8 bases from J, leaving 16 bases between. This CDR3 is CASFRPGFEKLFF. CDR3 DNA sequence: TGTGCCAGTTTTCGCCCGGGCTTCGAAAAACTGTTTTTT. Filled out from reference TRBV28 and TRBJ1-4, the complete variable domain reads DVKVTQSSRYLVKRTGEKVFLECVQDMDHENMFWYRQDPGLGLRLIYFSYDVKMKEKGDIPEGYSVSREKKERFSLILESASTNQTSMYLCASFRPGFEKLFFGSGTQLSVL.

The rearrangement links TRBV7-9 to TRBJ2-2; D is perhaps TRBD2 (6 bases). Trimming took 5 bases from V and 2 from J, leaving 18 bases between them. The CDR3 is 17 amino acids. CDR1 and CDR2 (germline): SEHNR, FQNEAQ (reference sequence). CDR3 sequence: CASSRSRGTRNTGELFF. The CDR3 DNA follows: TGTGCCAGCAGCCGCTCCCGGGGGACCAGAAACACCGGGGAGCTGTTTTTT.

This chain links TRBV11-1 with TRBJ1-2; 8 nucleotides match TRBD1. J was trimmed by 3 bases and V by 5 bases; bases with no gene match: 2. Germline V gene data show CDR1 as SGHAT and CDR2 as FQDESV (reference sequence). The CDR3 runs to 13 residues. CDR3 bases: TGTGCCAGCAGCGGACAGGGAGACTATGGCTACACCTTC. Protein: CASSGQGDYGYTF.

This chain connects TRBV19 to TRBJ2-2, with unresolved D. The CDR3 sequence is 12 residues long. CDR1 and CDR2 from the germline V gene are LNHDA and SQIVND (reference sequence). The V gene lost 8 bases and the J gene lost 5 bases, with 9 bases spanning the gap. CDR3 sequence (DNA): TGTGCCAGTTTGCTCGGGACCGGGGAGCTGTTTTTT. Translating it yields CASLLGTGELFF.

CDR3 in DNA: TGTGCCAGCACCCCAGGGGGACAGGGGTACCCCGGGGAGCTGTTTTTT. It yields the protein CASTPGGQGYPGELFF. V is TRBV7-3 and J is TRBJ2-2; TRBD1 matches at 10 bases. The V and J ends lost 7 bases and 6 bases, in that order; junction bases with no gene match: 11. The CDR3 runs 16 residues. The V gene's germline CDR1 is SGHTA and CDR2 FQGTGA.

The rearrangement links TRBV5-1 to TRBJ2-7; D not resolved. CDR1 and CDR2 from the germline V gene are SGHRS and YFSETQ. V was clipped by 0 bases and J by 12 bases, with 16 bases between them. The CDR3 totals 13 residues. As DNA, the CDR3 is TGCGCCAGCAGCTTGGCGGGTCAAGAAAACGCGTACTTC. As protein: CASSLAGQENAYF.

The rearrangement links TRBV11-2 to TRBJ1-1, with D maybe TRBD1 (6 bases). The CDR3 is made up of 15 amino acids. The V end was cut by 6 bases, the J end by 2 bases, with 16 bases between. The V gene's germline CDR1 is SGHAT and CDR2 FQNNGV. The chain's CDR3 is CASRLAGTPNTEAFF. The CDR3 region has the DNA TGTGCCAGCAGGCTGGCCGGGACACCTAACACTGAAGCTTTCTTT.

This chain connects TRBV11-2 to TRBJ2-2, with 11 bases aligning to TRBD2. Trimming removed 2 bases from V and 5 bases from J; junction bases left unmatched: 4. CDR1 and CDR2 from the germline V gene are SGHAT and FQNNGV. The CDR3 loop spans 16 amino acids. The CDR3 reads CASSLLAGGLTGELFF. The CDR3 DNA follows: TGTGCCAGCAGCTTATTAGCGGGGGGGCTGACCGGGGAGCTGTTTTTT.

DNA of the CDR3: TGCAGTGCTAGCCCGGACAGGGAAGCTTTCTTT. Encoded protein: CSASPDREAFF. The chain couples TRBV20-1 to TRBJ1-1; 7 bases agree with TRBD1. Trimming took 3 bases from V and 8 from J; bases not matched to a gene: 3. The CDR3 extends over 11 amino acids. Germline CDR1 is DFQATT and CDR2 is SNEGSKA (reference sequence).

The CDR3 bases are TGCAGTGGAAGAGAGGGGGAAAAACTGTTTTTT. Its translation is CSGREGEKLFF. This chain uses TRBV20-1 with TRBJ1-4; perhaps TRBD1 as D (5 bases). The CDR3 has 11 amino acids. Trimming removed 7 bases at V and 8 bases at J, with 11 bases between. Germline lookup yields CDR1 DFQATT and CDR2 SNEGSKA (reference sequence).